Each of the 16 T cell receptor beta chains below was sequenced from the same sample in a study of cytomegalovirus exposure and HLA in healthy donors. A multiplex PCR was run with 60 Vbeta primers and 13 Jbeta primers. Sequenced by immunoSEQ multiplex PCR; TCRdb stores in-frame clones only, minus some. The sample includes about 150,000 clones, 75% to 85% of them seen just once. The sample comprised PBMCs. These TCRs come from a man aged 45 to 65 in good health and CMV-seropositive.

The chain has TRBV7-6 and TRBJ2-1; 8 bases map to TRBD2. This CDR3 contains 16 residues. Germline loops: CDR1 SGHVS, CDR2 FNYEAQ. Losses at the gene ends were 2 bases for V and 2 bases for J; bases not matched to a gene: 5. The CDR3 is CASSLFSGITYNEQFF. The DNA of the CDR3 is TGTGCCAGCAGCTTATTTAGCGGGATCACCTACAATGAGCAGTTCTTC.

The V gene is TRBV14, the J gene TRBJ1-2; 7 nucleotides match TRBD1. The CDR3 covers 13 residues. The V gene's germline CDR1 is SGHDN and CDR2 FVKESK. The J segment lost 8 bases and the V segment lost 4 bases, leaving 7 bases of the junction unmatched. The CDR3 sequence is CASSRQGLRGYTF. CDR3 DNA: TGTGCCAGCAGCCGACAGGGCCTAAGGGGCTACACCTTC.

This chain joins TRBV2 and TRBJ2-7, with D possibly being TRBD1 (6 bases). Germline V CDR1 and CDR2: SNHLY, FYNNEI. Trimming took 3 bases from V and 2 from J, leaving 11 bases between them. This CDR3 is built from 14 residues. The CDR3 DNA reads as TGTGCCAGCAGTGACCAGGGACAAACCTACGAGCAGTACTTC. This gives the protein CASSDQGQTYEQYF.

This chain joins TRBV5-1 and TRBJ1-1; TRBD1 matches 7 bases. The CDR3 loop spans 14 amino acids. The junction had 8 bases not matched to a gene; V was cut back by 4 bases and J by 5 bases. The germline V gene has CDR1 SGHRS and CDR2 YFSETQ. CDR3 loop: CASSPTGSRTEAFF. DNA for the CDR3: TGCGCCAGCAGCCCGACAGGGAGTAGAACTGAAGCTTTCTTT. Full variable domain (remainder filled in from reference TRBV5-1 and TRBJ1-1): KAGVTQTPRYLIKTRGQQVTLSCSPISGHRSVSWYQQTPGQGLQFLFEYFSETQRNKGNFPGRFSGRQFSNSRSEMNVSTLELGDSALYLCASSPTGSRTEAFFGQGTRLTVV.

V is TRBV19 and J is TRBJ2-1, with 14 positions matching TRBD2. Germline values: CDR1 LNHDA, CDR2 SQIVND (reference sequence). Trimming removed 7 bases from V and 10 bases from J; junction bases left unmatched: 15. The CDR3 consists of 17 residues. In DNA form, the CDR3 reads TGTGCCAGTACCACAACCCCCGGGACTAGCGGGAGTTTCGAGCAGTTCTTC. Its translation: CASTTTPGTSGSFEQFF.

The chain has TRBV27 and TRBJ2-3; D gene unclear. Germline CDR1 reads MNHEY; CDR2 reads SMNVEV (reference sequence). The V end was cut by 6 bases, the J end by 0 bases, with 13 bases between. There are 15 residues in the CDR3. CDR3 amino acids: CASSLTSPSTDTQYF. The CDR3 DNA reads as TGTGCCAGCAGCCTGACTTCCCCTAGCACAGATACGCAGTATTTT.

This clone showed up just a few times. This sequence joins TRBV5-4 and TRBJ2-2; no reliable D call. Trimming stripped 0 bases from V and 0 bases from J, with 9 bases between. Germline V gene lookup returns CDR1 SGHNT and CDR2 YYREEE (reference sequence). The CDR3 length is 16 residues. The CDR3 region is CASSLDAPANTGELFF. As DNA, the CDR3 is TGTGCCAGCAGCTTGGACGCCCCGGCGAACACCGGGGAGCTGTTTTTT.

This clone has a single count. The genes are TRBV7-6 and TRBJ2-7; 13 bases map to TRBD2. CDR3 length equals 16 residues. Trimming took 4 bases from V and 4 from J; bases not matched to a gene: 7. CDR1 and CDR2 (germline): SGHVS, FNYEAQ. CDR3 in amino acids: CASSYRTSGSWYEQYF. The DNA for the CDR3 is TGTGCCAGCAGCTATAGGACTAGCGGGAGTTGGTACGAGCAGTACTTC.

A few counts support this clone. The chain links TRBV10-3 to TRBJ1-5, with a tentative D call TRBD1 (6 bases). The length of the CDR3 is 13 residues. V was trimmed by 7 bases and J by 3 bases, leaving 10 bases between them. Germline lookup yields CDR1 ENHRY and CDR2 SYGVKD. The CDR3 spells CAINGQYNQPQHF. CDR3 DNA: TGTGCCATCAATGGACAGTACAATCAGCCCCAGCATTTT.

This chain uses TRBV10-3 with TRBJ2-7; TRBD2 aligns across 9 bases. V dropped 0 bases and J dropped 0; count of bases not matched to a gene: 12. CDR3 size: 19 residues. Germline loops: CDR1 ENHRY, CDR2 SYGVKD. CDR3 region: CAISESPGLAPASSYEQYF. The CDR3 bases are TGTGCCATCAGTGAGTCGCCGGGACTAGCTCCTGCGAGCTCCTACGAGCAGTACTTC.

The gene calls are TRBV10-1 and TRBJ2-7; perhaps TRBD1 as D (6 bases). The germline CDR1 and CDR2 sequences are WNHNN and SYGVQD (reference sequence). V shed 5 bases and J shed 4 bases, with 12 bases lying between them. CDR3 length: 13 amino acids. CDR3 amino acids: CASSTGHKYEQYF. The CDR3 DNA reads TGCGCCAGCAGTACGGGACATAAATACGAGCAGTACTTC.

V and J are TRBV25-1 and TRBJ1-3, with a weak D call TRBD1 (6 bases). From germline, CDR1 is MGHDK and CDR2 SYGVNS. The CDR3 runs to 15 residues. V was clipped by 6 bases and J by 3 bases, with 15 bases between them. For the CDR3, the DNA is TGTGCCAGCAGCCCGGCGGGGGGCTATGGAAACACCATATATTTT. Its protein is CASSPAGGYGNTIYF.

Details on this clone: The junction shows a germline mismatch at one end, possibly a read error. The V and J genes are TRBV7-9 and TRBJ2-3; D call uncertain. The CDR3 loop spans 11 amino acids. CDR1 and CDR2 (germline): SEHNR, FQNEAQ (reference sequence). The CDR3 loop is CSSSPTDTQYF. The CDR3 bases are TGTTCCAGCAGCCCGACAGATACGCAGTATTTT.

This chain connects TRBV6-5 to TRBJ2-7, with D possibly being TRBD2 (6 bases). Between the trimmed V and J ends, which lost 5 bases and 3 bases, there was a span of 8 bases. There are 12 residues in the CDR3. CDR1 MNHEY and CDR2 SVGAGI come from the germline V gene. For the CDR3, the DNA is TGTGCCAGCAGTCGGGACTTCTACGAGCAGTACTTC. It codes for CASSRDFYEQYF.

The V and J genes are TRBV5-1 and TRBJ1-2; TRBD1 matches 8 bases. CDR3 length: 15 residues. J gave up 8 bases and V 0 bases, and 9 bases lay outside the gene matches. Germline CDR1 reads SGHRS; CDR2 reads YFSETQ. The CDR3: CASSLDPGQARGYTF. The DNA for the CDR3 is TGCGCCAGCAGCTTGGACCCGGGACAGGCTCGGGGCTACACCTTC.

The CDR3 nucleotides read TGTGCCAGCAGCTTAAGTTGGTCAGAGGGCTATGGCTACACCTTC. Its protein is CASSLSWSEGYGYTF. The gene calls are TRBV7-2 and TRBJ1-2, with D unclear. This CDR3 comprises 15 residues. V lost 2 bases and J lost 4, with 14 bases in between. The germline V gene has CDR1 SGHTA and CDR2 FQGNSA.